This T cell receptor beta chain was observed in a study of cytomegalovirus exposure and HLA in healthy donors (dated by TCRdb to about 2017). General notes on the study: In an earlier analysis of 550 to 750 of the donors, 276 Gb of sequence data and 100 million or so unique TCR beta sequences from about 179 million T cells were reported. Among the roughly 390 genotyped donors, under 90% belonged to the genetic ancestry cluster associated with self-reported Caucasian donors. Using immunosequencing, the study profiled T cell repertoires from some 670 subjects and related those repertoires to cytomegalovirus serostatus. A later genetic analysis used genome-wide SNP genotypes for about 65% of the 666 donors, treating that subset as a discovery cohort. Class I and class II HLA loci were covered by the typing at four-digit resolution. Roughly 5 DR-DQ haplotypes were treated as single units for association and clustering because of strong linkage in the cohort. Every repertoire in the discovery cohort had been generated on one and the same sequencing platform. Alongside the repertoire data, information on donor age, sex, ethnicity and CMV serostatus was compiled. The study aimed to test whether signatures of past pathogen exposure could be identified by cataloging public T cell receptors. A later analysis re-analyzed previously published TCR beta repertoires from roughly 690 donors and added high-resolution HLA genotyping to study TCR occurrence patterns. Across approximately 400 genotyped donors of the cohort, an average of about 220,000 unique TCR beta nucleotide sequences per donor were sequenced, and roughly a sixth of those sequences were non-productive. An early release that covered more than 550 HLA-typed donors contained approximately 320 gigabases of sequencing data and around 85 million unique TCR sequences. Rather than using new phenotypic data, the later analysis identified candidate immune exposures from TCR beta sequences and from how often those sequences occurred across donors. An earlier analysis of 587 of the donors applied high-throughput TCR beta sequencing to assess whether each TCR beta V gene segment acted as functional or pseudogenic. To predict cytomegalovirus infection status, the study brought together high-throughput TCR immunosequencing, statistical association of individual TCRs with disease status, and machine learning. The number of typed donors differed by locus: roughly 629-640 for A, B, C, DRB1 and DQB1; 500 to 550 for DQA1; 606 for DPA1; and about 450 for DPB1. Along with the roughly 670-subject first cohort, a separate validation cohort of over a hundred different subjects was used. The investigation overall reported the following: In vitro tests confirmed that a few of the cytomegalovirus-associated TCR beta chains recognize cytomegalovirus antigens. A later analysis reported that several top co-occurrence clusters appeared linked to parvovirus B19, influenza, CMV and Epstein-Barr virus. When HLA alleles, especially DR and DQ, strongly co-occurred, attributing TCR associations to individual alleles was difficult. A further reported finding was that TCR beta sequences accurately predicted the HLA-A and HLA-B alleles for most subjects in the first cohort. The classifier was reported to diagnose cytomegalovirus status with high specificity and sensitivity in both the original and validation cohorts. A cluster of highly shared sequence variants was judged likely to represent a technical artifact of the sequencing pipeline. The earlier analysis of approximately 540 of the donors excluded approximately 15 rarely observed V segments, including chromosome 9 orphons, because counts were too low. Correlated functional status among segregating V segments might be attributable to linkage disequilibrium, but an unknown experimental factor could not be ruled out. Compared with the roughly 710-donor mean, donors in an Asian-associated ancestry cluster had fewer N-insertions in productive TCRs, according to a later genetic analysis. Most CMV-associated TCR beta chains appeared to be HLA-restricted in a later analysis, and the HLA associations seemed to be driven largely by CMV exposure. Because HLA typing was missing for some donors at each locus, association tests included only the typed subset. Roughly uniform sequencing depth across donors was assumed in presence/absence analyses, although this assumption may not hold. Most TCR sequences were observed very rarely across donors, whereas some public TCRs were present in many individuals. The authors suggested that the approach could potentially be generalized to other disease states and immunological phenotypes. For the cohort, immune exposure information was limited to CMV serostatus. A total of fewer than 200 TCR beta chains were listed by the study as associated with cytomegalovirus. The 87-base-pair reads could not distinguish some IMGT-functional V segments, including TRBV6-2 and TRBV6-3, so those segments were excluded. A later genetic analysis associated a missense DCLRE1C variant with V-gene and J-gene trimming of TCR beta chains, and an independent cohort replicated the association. In an earlier analysis of approximately 590 of the donors, most TCR beta V segments were observed in productive rearrangements about 87% or about 30% of the time, broadly matching IMGT annotations. A later analysis found that HLA-associated TCR beta chains were more clonally expanded and had lower generation probabilities than equally common non-associated chains. According to a later analysis, TCR association rates differed among HLA loci, with DRB1 alleles showing the most associated TCRs and HLA-C alleles showing the fewest. Specific HLA alleles were associated with 15,000 to 20,000 TCR beta sequences at a false discovery rate of 0.05 in a later analysis. The cohort was sequenced for TCR beta chains only, and without alpha or paired-chain data the features that could be detected were limited.

This clone was observed once. Its cognate antigen has yet to be identified. Base qualities were left out, and no much larger clone turns up one base away. Libraries were made using the immunoSEQ multiplex PCR assay. A mixture of 60 forward primers for TCR Vbeta segments and 13 reverse primers for TCR Jbeta segments was used in the multiplex PCR. The CDR3 region of rearranged TCR beta genes was amplified from genomic DNA with a multiplex PCR assay. The Illumina HiSeq System was used to sequence the amplified TCR beta libraries as 87-base-pair reads. On the authors' methods: In a later analysis, tens of millions of unique TCR beta chains were counted across the roughly 670 repertoires, and roughly 11 million of these chains were shared by at least two donors. A nearest-neighbor algorithm error-corrected the raw reads and collapsed the reads into unique sequences, merging closely related sequences to remove PCR and sequencing errors. To assign V, D and J gene segments, CDR3 sequences were aligned to IMGT reference sequences. For a sequence to be retained, a match of at least six nucleotides to both a V gene segment and a J gene segment was required. Rearrangements were called productive when the CDR3 lacked stop codons and stayed in frame with V and J; all others were non-productive. CDR3 was defined according to IMGT convention as the region running from the second conserved V-encoded cysteine to the conserved J-encoded phenylalanine. Sequences without an unambiguous match to a single V gene segment were excluded from the earlier analysis of about 600 of the donors. In an earlier analysis of a few hundred of the donors, V segments were called functional above 56.7% productive rearrangements and were called segregating when the between-donor standard deviation exceeded 5%. A statistical classification framework was developed to diagnose cytomegalovirus status using the catalog of TCR beta chain sequences. In a later analysis, V and J genes were assigned by comparing TCR nucleotide sequences against IMGT/GENE-DB human TR gene sequences. The TCRdist pipeline was used in a later analysis to assign CDR3 sequences and most-parsimonious VDJ recombination scenarios. In a later analysis, each TCR beta chain was defined by its CDR3 amino acid sequence together with its V-gene family, and reads lacking a unique V-gene family were excluded. To address suspected cross-contamination and a sequencing artifact, a later analysis removed around 590 highly shared, low-generation-probability nucleotide sequences. In a later analysis, a clonal expansion index was calculated for each public chain from normalized within-repertoire ranks of inferred template counts. In a later analysis, generation probabilities were computed with a VDJ recombination model fitted to out-of-frame rearrangements, and the resulting probabilities were checked against IGoR. In a later analysis, hypergeometric tests were used to score TCR-TCR, TCR-HLA and TCR-CMV co-occurrence, with a repertoire-size bias correction applied to TCR pairs. In a later analysis, false discovery rates were estimated by permuting HLA or CMV assignments 20 times. In a later analysis, co-occurring TCRs were grouped using DBSCAN, with TCRdist sequence similarity added in when clustering inside HLA-allele-positive subsets. Repertoires with fewer than 30,000 or more than 120,000 public chains, plus five repertoires with anomalous nucleotide sharing, were excluded from co-occurrence clustering. Drawn from immuneACCESS, this table holds only the in-frame rearrangements with V and J called that TCRdb kept. Clones are partly lost; checked studies trace under half to an unresolved V gene and leave the rest unexplained. V and J calls plus clone size are reproduced from that table; the DNA served to infer D and trimming. The sample table shows some 150,000 clones, and approximately 80% are seen once. Around a tenth of the sample is held by the ten biggest clonotypes.

V trim: 3 bases; J trim: 4 bases; unmatched bases: 8. The CDR3, cysteine through phenylalanine, is 15 amino acids long. Only the CDR3 portion is preserved as DNA: 45 bases, with reading frame beginning at the first base. Reading the germline V gene gives CDR1 MNHNS and CDR2 SASEGT. The cohort comprised fewer than 750 healthy bone marrow donors. At the time of sampling, all cohort members were nominally healthy, though unrecorded immune exposures were likely present. The donor tested CMV seropositive, placing the donor among the approximately 290 seropositive members of the cohort. Each donor provided a peripheral blood sample, and peripheral blood mononuclear cells were used for TCR beta sequencing. Genomic DNA was extracted from the blood cell samples with the Qiagen DNeasy Blood Extraction Kit.

The chain links TRBV6-1 with TRBJ2-7; 8 middle bases align to TRBD1. The TCR originated in a young man in good health and CMV-seropositive. The specimen was PBMCs. The CDR3 reads as follows: CASSDPPRGRYEQYF. Here is the DNA: TGTGCCAGCAGTGACCCCCCCAGGGGGCGATACGAGCAGTACTTC.